These T cell receptor beta chains were read from a single sample in a study of T cell responses to AZD1222 COVID-19 vaccine. TCRdb's table, derived via immunoSEQ multiplex PCR, lists solely in-frame clones and lacks some. The sample holds 110,000 or so clones, 82% seen once. The sample consisted of peripheral blood, taken on day 0 of AZD1222 vaccination. These receptors were obtained from an adult in good health. CDR3s include the opening cysteine and the closing phenylalanine or tryptophan. Fields, in order: D gene, V gene, J gene, clone size, CDR3 DNA, CDR3 protein. A D gene is named only where the DNA matches it firmly. A clone size is listed for some rows: how often the clone was seen (once, few, many), or a class if it is expanded.

-	TRBV3-1/TRBV3-2	TRBJ2-3	-	TGTGCCAGCAGCCAAATGGGCGGATTAACGTTATCGATGACGCAGTATTTT	CASSQMGGLTLSMTQYF
-	TRBV7-6	TRBJ1-1	-	TGTGCCAGCAGCGTTGGGACGGCGAACACTGAAGCTTTCTTT	CASSVGTANTEAFF
-	TRBV5-1	TRBJ2-5	-	TGCGCCAGCAGACTGCAAGGACTCAGTCAGTCAGAGACCCAGTACTTC	CASRLQGLSQSETQYF
-	TRBV19	TRBJ2-7	few	TGTGCCAGTAGTATTCGGCTCGACGGCGAGCAGTACTTC	CASSIRLDGEQYF
-	TRBV19	TRBJ1-6	-	TGTGCCAGTAGCCCGGGGACATGGGATAATTCACCCCTCCACTTT	CASSPGTWDNSPLHF
TRBD1	TRBV2	TRBJ2-5	-	TGTGCCAGCAGCGGGGATCAGACAGGGTTAGCTTCATGGGAGACCCAGTACTTC	CASSGDQTGLASWETQYF
-	TRBV5-1	TRBJ1-2	-	TGCGCCAGCAGCCCCAGGGCCTACTATGGCTACACCTTC	CASSPRAYYGYTF
TRBD1	TRBV4-1	TRBJ1-1	-	TGCGCCAGCAGCCACCCGGGACAGGGGATGAACACTGAAGCTTTCTTT	CASSHPGQGMNTEAFF
-	TRBV5-1	TRBJ2-3	-	TGCGCCAGCAGCTTGGCAGGGGTCATAGATACGCAGTATTTT	CASSLAGVIDTQYF
-	TRBV2	TRBJ1-3	-	TGTGCCAGCAGCGACCTTTTTGGCTCTGGAAACACCATATATTTT	CASSDLFGSGNTIYF
-	TRBV5-8	TRBJ2-7	-	TGTGCCAGCAGCTCGAGGGGTGCGCAGGCCTACGAGCAGTACTTC	CASSSRGAQAYEQYF
-	TRBV5-1	TRBJ2-1	-	TGCGCCAGCAGCGAGGGGACTTCACCCGGCAATGAGCAGTTCTTC	CASSEGTSPGNEQFF
-	TRBV2	TRBJ1-5	-	TGTGCCAGCAGTCCCACAGTTTCCCCCCAGCCCCAGCATTTT	CASSPTVSPQPQHF
-	TRBV12-3/TRBV12-4	TRBJ2-1	-	TGTGCCAGCAGGCAAACCAGCGCGGGGGAGCAGTTCTTC	CASRQTSAGEQFF
-	TRBV7-2	TRBJ2-7	-	TGTGCCAGCAGCTTAGCGGGGGGATACGAGCAGTACTTC	CASSLAGGYEQYF
-	TRBV6-5	TRBJ2-3	-	TGTGCCAGCAGCCTTACCAGCCTTACAGATACGCAGTATTTT	CASSLTSLTDTQYF
-	TRBV7-9	TRBJ1-3	-	TGTGCCAGCAGCTCCACTGGAAACACCATATATTTT	CASSSTGNTIYF
-	TRBV7-9	TRBJ2-3	-	TGTGCCAGCAGCTCCCATTGGACAGCGAGCACAGATACGCAGTATTTT	CASSSHWTASTDTQYF
-	TRBV4-2	TRBJ2-7	many	TGTGCCAGCAGCCAGGTACAGGGAGTCGAGCAGTACTTC	CASSQVQGVEQYF
-	TRBV5-6	TRBJ2-3	-	TGTGCCAGCAGCTTGATAGGCGGGACAGCCAATACGCAGTATTTT	CASSLIGGTANTQYF
-	TRBV5-1	TRBJ1-1	-	TGCGCCAGCAGCTTGACCCAGGGTCTTCAAGCTTTCTTT	CASSLTQGLQAFF
-	TRBV11-3	TRBJ2-7	-	TGTGCCAGCAGCTTAGATTCCACGACCTACGAGCAGTACTTC	CASSLDSTTYEQYF
-	TRBV5-6	TRBJ1-5	-	TGTGCCAGCAGCTTGAGCAGGGGTAGGGGCAATCAGCCCCAGCATTTT	CASSLSRGRGNQPQHF
TRBD2	TRBV6-4	TRBJ2-7	-	TGTGCCAGCAGTGAGGGACTAGCGGGGGGAATCTACGAGCAGTACTTC	CASSEGLAGGIYEQYF
TRBD1	TRBV5-1	TRBJ1-2	-	TGCGCCAGCAGCGACGGGACAGAGCTTAACTATGGCTACACCTTC	CASSDGTELNYGYTF
-	TRBV18	TRBJ1-2	-	TGTGCCAGCTCAGAAAATCCTACAGACCTCCATGGCTACACCTTC	CASSENPTDLHGYTF
-	TRBV7-2	TRBJ1-2	-	TGTGCCAGCAGCTTAGGGTTAGGGCTGCCTTACACCTTC	CASSLGLGLPYTF
-	TRBV2	TRBJ2-2	-	TGTGCCAGCAGACCTATCTACAGTTATGCGAACACCGGGGAGCTGTTTTTT	CASRPIYSYANTGELFF
-	TRBV6-5	TRBJ1-4	-	TGTGCCAGCAGCCGGGGTCCTAATGAAAAACTGTTTTTT	CASSRGPNEKLFF
-	TRBV19	TRBJ1-1	once	TGTGCCAGTAGTATGTTGGGGGTGAACACTGAAGCTTTCTTT	CASSMLGVNTEAFF
TRBD1	TRBV30	TRBJ2-7	-	TGTGCCTGGAGATTGGGACAGGGGATCGAGCAGTACTTC	CAWRLGQGIEQYF
TRBD1	TRBV14	TRBJ1-1	-	TGTGCCAGCAGCCAAGACCTGGACAGGGGATGGAGGACCCATGAAGCTTTCTTT	CASSQDLDRGWRTHEAFF
TRBD1	TRBV19	TRBJ1-1	few	TGTGCCAGTAGCCGGGACAGAAGTAACACTGAAGCTTTCTTT	CASSRDRSNTEAFF
-	TRBV9	TRBJ2-1	-	TGTGCCAGCAGCGCCGGGACGACTGAGCAGTTCTTC	CASSAGTTEQFF
-	TRBV25-1	TRBJ1-5	-	TGTGCCACCTCCGCCGGGGGTACCCAGCATTTT	CATSAGGTQHF
TRBD1	TRBV4-3	TRBJ1-1	few	TGCGCCAGCAGCCCCCGACAGGGCTTTGAAGCTTTCTTT	CASSPRQGFEAFF
TRBD1	TRBV27	TRBJ2-2	-	TGTGCCAGCAGTTTTGGACAGGGGGCTACCGGGGAGCTGTTTTTT	CASSFGQGATGELFF
-	TRBV29-1	TRBJ1-1	once	TGCAGCGTTGGACAGAACACTGAAGCTTTCTTT	CSVGQNTEAFF
-	TRBV7-9	TRBJ1-1	once	TGTGCCAGCAGCTTAGAGGGACGGGGCTCAAAAGCTTTCTTT	CASSLEGRGSKAFF
-	TRBV4-3	TRBJ2-7	-	TGCGCCAGCAGCCAAGGACTAGGGTTGGGGGACCTCTACGAGCAGTACTTC	CASSQGLGLGDLYEQYF
TRBD1	TRBV14	TRBJ2-7	once	TGTGCCAGCAGCCGAAGGACAGGGGACGACGAGCAGTACTTC	CASSRRTGDDEQYF
TRBD1	TRBV5-6	TRBJ1-2	-	TGTGCCAGCAGCTTGGGGGACAGGGAGGGCTATGGCTACACCTTC	CASSLGDREGYGYTF